The 16 T cell receptor beta chains presented below share a single source sample, sequenced in a study of blood T cell repertoires in COVID-19. Assay used: immunoSEQ multiplex PCR; TCRdb lists only in-frame clones, some missing. The sample holds under 200,000 clones, about four fifths seen once. The sequencing input was peripheral blood. The receptors stem from a woman in her 70s who had recovered from COVID-19.

The chain joins TRBV19 to TRBJ2-2; D is perhaps TRBD2 (6 bases). Trimming pared 4 bases from V and 2 bases from J, leaving 17 bases between. CDR3 length: 17 amino acids. Germline V gene data show CDR1 as LNHDA and CDR2 as SQIVND (reference sequence). CDR3 loop: CASSTASGRGNTGELFF. CDR3 DNA sequence: TGTGCCAGTAGTACCGCCTCAGGGCGGGGAAACACCGGGGAGCTGTTTTTT. Based on the CDR3 plus reference TRBV19 and TRBJ2-2, the full variable domain is DGGITQSPKYLFRKEGQNVTLSCEQNLNHDAMYWYRQDPGQGLRLIYYSQIVNDFQKGDIAEGYSVSREKKESFPLTVTSAQKNPTAFYLCASSTASGRGNTGELFFGEGSRLTVL.

The chain carries TRBV13 and TRBJ1-6, with TRBD1 matching 9 bases. V gave up 8 bases and J gave up 9 bases; unmatched junction bases: 2. The CDR3 runs 12 residues. Germline-derived CDR1 and CDR2 are PRHDT and FYEKMQ (reference sequence). CDR3 sequence: CASGQGTSPLHF. The CDR3 DNA is TGTGCCAGCGGACAGGGGACTTCACCCCTCCACTTT. The variable domain in full, completed from reference TRBV13 and TRBJ1-6, reads AAGVIQSPRHLIKEKRETATLKCYPIPRHDTVYWYQQGPGQDPQFLISFYEKMQSDKGSIPDRFSAQQFSDYHSELNMSSLELGDSALYFCASGQGTSPLHFGNGTRLTVT.

V gene TRBV5-4 combines with J gene TRBJ1-1, with D perhaps TRBD1 (5 bases). V was cut by 4 bases and J by 6 bases, with 13 bases left in between. The CDR3 covers 13 residues. Germline V gene data show CDR1 as SGHNT and CDR2 as YYREEE (reference sequence). The CDR3 coding sequence is TGTGCCAGCAGCCAGGGACGGGGGGCTGAAGCTTTCTTT. Its protein product is CASSQGRGAEAFF.

The V call is TRBV28, the J call TRBJ2-3, with 7 positions matching TRBD1. The CDR3 is 15 amino acids. Germline loops: CDR1 MDHEN, CDR2 SYDVKM. After removal of 3 bases from V and 4 bases from J, the junction contained 7 bases not matched to a gene. The CDR3 bases are TGTGCCAGCAGTTTCAGAAGACAGGGCGCAGATACGCAGTATTTT. This translates into CASSFRRQGADTQYF.

J is TRBJ1-3 and V is TRBV10-3; the match to TRBD1 covers 7 bases. The length of the CDR3 is 14 residues. V trimming: 8 bases; J trimming: 2 bases; junction bases outside the gene matches: 6. CDR1 ENHRY and CDR2 SYGVKD come from the germline V gene. The CDR3 spells CAIGTQGPGNTIYF. In nucleotides, the CDR3 is TGTGCCATCGGGACACAGGGGCCTGGAAACACCATATATTTT.

The rearrangement links TRBV12-3 or TRBV12-4 to TRBJ2-1; 9 bases fit TRBD2. J was trimmed by 10 bases and V by 3 bases; bases with no gene match: 4. CDR3 length equals 13 residues. CDR3 sequence: CASSFVAGAEQFF. CDR3 DNA sequence: TGTGCCAGCAGTTTTGTAGCGGGGGCCGAGCAGTTCTTC.

This sequence joins TRBV12-3 or TRBV12-4 and TRBJ2-1; D ambiguous. The CDR3 covers 12 residues. The V end was cut by 6 bases, the J end by 3 bases, with 6 bases between. The CDR3 sequence is CASSHYYNEQFF. CDR3 bases: TGTGCCAGCAGCCACTACTACAATGAGCAGTTCTTC.

The chain employs TRBV6-5 and TRBJ1-2; 7 bases are a match to TRBD1. The germline V gene has CDR1 MNHEY and CDR2 SVGAGI. This CDR3 region has 15 residues. V lost 6 bases to trimming and J lost 0 bases; unmatched junction nucleotides: 7. Here the CDR3 reads CASRPSGGSNYGYTF. CDR3 DNA: TGTGCCAGCAGGCCCTCAGGGGGTTCTAACTATGGCTACACCTTC.

This chain connects TRBV11-3 to TRBJ2-1, with 9 bases matching TRBD1. This CDR3 is 15 amino acids long. Germline V CDR1 and CDR2: SGHNT, YENEEA. V was pared by 1 base and J by 8 bases, with 6 bases of the junction left unmatched. CDR3 nucleotides: TGTGCCAGCAGCTTAGTAGGCACAGGGGGCCATGAGCAGTTCTTC. Residues: CASSLVGTGGHEQFF.

The chain uses TRBV10-3 and TRBJ2-7, with D unclear. The CDR3 is 14 amino acids. The germline V gene has CDR1 ENHRY and CDR2 SYGVKD. V lost 4 bases and J 2 bases, leaving 12 bases between the germline ends. CDR3 residues: CAISAPQSPYEQYF. The CDR3 DNA reads TGTGCCATCAGTGCTCCCCAGTCCCCCTACGAGCAGTACTTC.

The J gene is TRBJ2-7, the V gene TRBV29-1; 7 bases align to TRBD2. Germline values: CDR1 SQVTM, CDR2 ANQGSEA. The CDR3 is made up of 13 amino acids. J lost 1 base, V lost 6 bases, and 6 bases had no gene match. This CDR3 is CSVGGVMSYEQYF. The CDR3 region has the DNA TGCAGCGTGGGGGGGGTCATGTCCTACGAGCAGTACTTC.

On this clone itself: Other nucleotide sequences from this sample produce the same CDR3. The chain uses TRBV18 and TRBJ2-7, with 8 positions matching TRBD1. The CDR3 has 14 amino acids. Per germline, CDR1 KGHSH and CDR2 LQKENI. After removal of 3 bases from V and 2 bases from J, the junction contained 3 bases not matched to a gene. The CDR3 coding sequence is TGTGCCAGCTCACCGGACAGGGCCACCTACGAGCAGTACTTC. This translates into CASSPDRATYEQYF.

This clone was observed a handful of times. V usage is TRBV18 and J usage is TRBJ2-7; 13 nucleotides line up with TRBD2. The CDR3 has 19 amino acids. V gave up 3 bases and J gave up 6 bases; unmatched junction bases: 17. Germline loops: CDR1 KGHSH, CDR2 LQKENI. CDR3 sequence: CASSPGTGTSGTPLGEQYF. The CDR3 DNA is TGTGCCAGCTCACCGGGGACAGGGACTAGCGGGACCCCGCTCGGCGAGCAGTACTTC.

The chain has TRBV2 and TRBJ2-2; D possibly corresponds to TRBD1 (7 bases). Germline V gives CDR1 SNHLY, CDR2 FYNNEI. V lost 4 bases, J lost 6 bases, and 30 bases lay in between. This CDR3 is built from 20 residues. The CDR3 sequence is CASSGGTAIPRDSRSGELFF. The CDR3 DNA reads as TGTGCCAGCAGTGGTGGGACAGCAATCCCCCGGGACTCCCGTTCCGGGGAGCTGTTTTTT.

The chain combines TRBV7-9 with TRBJ2-3; TRBD2 is a possible D gene (6 bases). The CDR3 length is 15 residues. CDR1 is SEHNR and CDR2 is FQNEAQ in the germline V gene (reference sequence). V was clipped by 0 bases and J by 0 bases, with 7 bases between them. The CDR3 loop reads CASSLAGTSTDTQYF. The DNA for the CDR3 is TGTGCCAGCAGCTTAGCGGGGACTAGCACAGATACGCAGTATTTT.

The chain joins TRBV7-3 to TRBJ2-1; 13 nucleotides match TRBD2. Germline CDR1 SGHTA, CDR2 FQGTGA. CDR3 size: 14 residues. The V segment lost 6 bases and the J segment 7 bases; nucleotides outside the gene matches: 3. CDR3 sequence (DNA): TGTGCCAGCAGGGTGACTAGCGGGAGGAATGAGCAGTTCTTC. It codes for CASRVTSGRNEQFF.